A single sample is the source of the 13 T cell receptor beta chains below, sequenced in a study of cytomegalovirus exposure and HLA in healthy donors. A multiplex PCR was run with 60 Vbeta primers and 13 Jbeta primers. Profiled with immunoSEQ multiplex PCR; TCRdb holds only in-frame clones, not every one. The sample records around 200,000 clones, less than 85% being singletons. Sequenced material: PBMCs. These receptors all stem from a man under 40 in good health and CMV-seropositive.

The CDR3 DNA reads TGCGCCAGCAGCTATTTTAGCGGGAACACCGGGGAGCTGTTTTTT. It encodes CASSYFSGNTGELFF. The chain couples TRBV5-1 to TRBJ2-2, with D maybe TRBD2 (6 bases). The CDR3 is 15 residues long. V lost 3 bases, J lost 1 base, and 10 bases lay in between. The germline V gene encodes CDR1 SGHRS and CDR2 YFSETQ.

The V call is TRBV7-6, the J call TRBJ1-6, with D tentatively TRBD1 (6 bases). CDR3 length: 16 amino acids. Germline CDR1 reads SGHVS; CDR2 reads FNYEAQ. The V end lost 0 bases, the J end lost 9 bases, and 15 bases lay between the germline ends. As DNA, the CDR3 is TGTGCCAGCAGCTTAGCGCGGGGGGCGCCCCCTTCACCCCTCCACTTT. Translated: CASSLARGAPPSPLHF.

This sequence joins TRBV30 and TRBJ1-1, with 12 bases identical to TRBD1. The J segment lost 5 bases and the V segment lost 3 bases, leaving 10 bases of the junction unmatched. The CDR3 runs to 16 residues. Germline-derived CDR1 and CDR2 are GTSNPN and SVGIG (reference sequence). In DNA form, the CDR3 reads TGTGCCTGGAGGAACCGGGACAGGGGGCTCTCAACTGAAGCTTTCTTT. Amino acids: CAWRNRDRGLSTEAFF.

The J gene is TRBJ2-7, the V gene TRBV11-2, with D perhaps TRBD2 (6 bases). V was shortened by 6 bases and J by 3 bases, with 18 bases between the two germline ends. Germline V lookup: CDR1 SGHAT, CDR2 FQNNGV. The CDR3 is 15 residues long. CDR3 residues: CASRGVASGFYEQYF. CDR3 in DNA: TGTGCCAGCAGAGGCGTCGCGAGCGGGTTCTACGAGCAGTACTTC.

The chain carries TRBV19 and TRBJ2-5; 13 positions match TRBD2. V shed 4 bases and J 3 bases; nucleotides not matched to a gene: 2. Germline V gene data show CDR1 as LNHDA and CDR2 as SQIVND (reference sequence). The CDR3 length is 15 residues. CDR3 nucleotide sequence: TGTGCCAGTAGTACGGGACTAGCGGGGAAAGAGACCCAGTACTTC. This gives the protein CASSTGLAGKETQYF. The whole variable domain, remainder taken from reference TRBV19 and TRBJ2-5, is DGGITQSPKYLFRKEGQNVTLSCEQNLNHDAMYWYRQDPGQGLRLIYYSQIVNDFQKGDIAEGYSVSREKKESFPLTVTSAQKNPTAFYLCASSTGLAGKETQYFGPGTRLLVL.

V usage is TRBV30 and J usage is TRBJ1-6; 10 nucleotides agree with TRBD1. CDR1 is GTSNPN, CDR2 SVGIG, per germline (reference sequence). There are 15 residues in the CDR3. V lost 3 bases to trimming and J lost 9 bases; unmatched junction nucleotides: 8. The CDR3 sequence is CAWRRTGGPGSPLHF. The CDR3, as DNA: TGTGCCTGGAGACGGACAGGGGGGCCTGGTTCACCCCTCCACTTT.

This chain connects TRBV7-9 to TRBJ2-5; 10 bases agree with TRBD2. CDR1 is SEHNR, CDR2 FQNEAQ, per germline (reference sequence). The CDR3 has 16 amino acids. Unmatched junction bases numbered 7, after V lost 4 bases and J lost 2 bases. The CDR3 bases are TGTGCCAGCAGCTCCCTTGCTAGCGGGGGTCAAGAGACCCAGTACTTC. This sequence encodes CASSSLASGGQETQYF.

As DNA, the CDR3 is TGTGCCAGCAGCTTTCTCACGGGGCAAGAGACCCAGTACTTC. Translating gives CASSFLTGQETQYF. The V gene is TRBV5-6, the J gene TRBJ2-5; perhaps TRBD2 as D (5 bases). The CDR3 covers 14 residues. Germline lookup yields CDR1 SGHDT and CDR2 YYEEEE. Trimming shortened V by 2 bases and J by 2 bases, and 10 bases separated the two germline ends.

This clone has just one count. The gene calls are TRBV2 and TRBJ1-2; 12 bases are shared with TRBD1. Germline lookup yields CDR1 SNHLY and CDR2 FYNNEI. The CDR3 is 14 amino acids. V lost 8 bases and J lost 8; bases outside the gene matches: 9. The CDR3 coding sequence is TGTGCCAGCGTAGGGACAGGGGGCGCGAGAGGCTACACCTTC. It yields the protein CASVGTGGARGYTF.

This chain uses TRBV7-2 with TRBJ2-3; D remains ambiguous. The CDR3 is 15 amino acids. Trimming took off 5 bases at V and 0 bases at J, with 12 bases between the two ends. Germline loops: CDR1 SGHTA, CDR2 FQGNSA. This CDR3 is CASSPQTHSTDTQYF. CDR3 DNA sequence: TGTGCCAGCAGCCCACAGACACATAGCACAGATACGCAGTATTTT.

The chain has TRBV6-4 and TRBJ1-2; D is undetermined. The CDR3 runs 14 residues. V was trimmed by 3 bases and J by 7 bases, leaving 15 bases between them. Germline-derived CDR1 and CDR2 are MRHNA and SNTAGT. CDR3 coding DNA: TGTGCCAGCAGTGATGGGTCGGGTTCGCGTGGCTACACCTTC. As protein: CASSDGSGSRGYTF.

V gene TRBV7-2 combines with J gene TRBJ1-1, with TRBD1 matching 8 bases. V lost 6 bases and J lost 1; bases outside the gene matches: 7. This CDR3 region has 15 residues. In germline, CDR1 is SGHTA, CDR2 FQGNSA. This CDR3 reads CASSSDRVGNTEAFF. CDR3 nucleotides: TGTGCCAGCAGTTCGGACAGGGTGGGGAACACTGAAGCTTTCTTT.

The chain is built from TRBV11-3 and TRBJ2-3, with 7 bases lining up with TRBD1. V shed 2 bases, J shed 5 bases, and the junction held 4 bases outside the gene matches. Germline V gene lookup returns CDR1 SGHNT and CDR2 YENEEA. There are 14 residues in the CDR3. The DNA for the CDR3 is TGTGCCAGCAGCTTAATGGGACAGTTAGATACGCAGTATTTT. Translation: CASSLMGQLDTQYF. The full variable domain, with the rest looked up from reference TRBV11-3 and TRBJ2-3, is EAGVVQSPRYKIIEKKQPVAFWCNPISGHNTLYWYLQNLGQGPELLIRYENEEAVDDSQLPKDRFSAERLKGVDSTLKIQPAELGDSAVYLCASSLMGQLDTQYFGPGTRLTVL.